This T cell receptor beta chain was sequenced for a study of cytomegalovirus exposure and HLA in healthy donors. Background on the study: The roughly 130 validation repertoires, a later analysis reported, used the same platform as the roughly 660 repertoires from the first cohort.

The repertoire was sequenced with immunoSEQ multiplex PCR; TCRdb's copy has only in-frame clones and lacks some. The sample holds about 120,000 clones, roughly 95% seen once. For this clone: Its matching antigen is unknown.

Trimming cost V 6 bases and J 1 base, with 13 bases left between them. CDR3 length: 15 residues. CDR1 is SNHLY and CDR2 is FYNNEI in the germline V gene. General observations from the study: First-cohort TCR clusters were later found to tend to co-occur in the 90 to 150 validation repertoires. The study recorded about 160 TCR beta chains that were cytomegalovirus-associated.

The sequence was obtained from a man aged 18-30 years in good health and CMV-seronegative. The gene calls are TRBV2 and TRBJ1-5; D is possibly TRBD1 (6 bases). The sample was PBMCs. This chain's CDR3 is CASRDREGSNQPQHF. DNA for the CDR3: TGTGCCAGCAGGGACAGAGAGGGAAGCAATCAGCCCCAGCATTTT.